These T cell receptor beta chains were read from a single sample in a study of control samples from healthy donors and cancer patients. TCRdb's table, derived via immunoSEQ multiplex PCR, lists solely in-frame clones and lacks some. The sample carries approximately 53,000 clones, 75% to 95% recorded once. The sample was PBMCs. The receptors originated from a man aged 25 to 40 with colorectal cancer. The CDR3 runs from the conserved cysteine through the conserved F or W. Fields, in order: J gene, D gene, clone size, V gene, CDR3 protein, CDR3 DNA. The D gene is left open where the match is weak. Clone size appears in some rows only: once, few, many, or a class for an expanded clone.

TRBJ1-4	-	-	TRBV19	CASSIDLGDRREKLFF	TGTGCCAGTAGTATAGATCTTGGAGATCGTAGGGAAAAACTGTTTTTT
TRBJ1-1	-	-	TRBV3-1/TRBV3-2	CASSQVLFGGMNTEAFF	TGTGCCAGCAGCCAAGTTCTATTCGGGGGGATGAACACTGAAGCTTTCTTT
TRBJ1-2	-	-	TRBV20-1	CSASFNYGYTF	TGCAGTGCTAGTTTTAACTATGGCTACACCTTC
TRBJ2-5	TRBD2	-	TRBV5-6	CASSRYGGAGETQYF	TGTGCCAGCAGCCGATACGGGGGGGCCGGGGAGACCCAGTACTTC
TRBJ1-1	TRBD1	-	TRBV7-2	CASSLRRTGGEAFF	TGTGCCAGCAGCTTACGACGGACAGGGGGCGAAGCTTTCTTT
TRBJ1-2	-	-	TRBV3-1/TRBV3-2	CASSQDWGFRYGYTF	TGTGCCAGCAGCCAAGATTGGGGGTTTCGCTATGGCTACACCTTC
TRBJ2-2	TRBD1	-	TRBV5-8	CASSLRQGYTGELFF	TGTGCCAGCAGCTTGCGACAGGGGTACACCGGGGAGCTGTTTTTT
TRBJ2-3	-	-	TRBV5-5	CASGGDMNADTQYF	TGTGCCAGCGGGGGTGACATGAACGCAGATACGCAGTATTTT
TRBJ1-2	-	-	TRBV6-5	CASSTLINYGYTF	TGTGCCAGCAGTACCTTGATTAACTATGGCTACACCTTC
TRBJ2-1	TRBD1	-	TRBV5-1	CASSFGTGQYNEQFF	TGCGCCAGCAGCTTTGGGACAGGCCAATACAATGAGCAGTTCTTC
TRBJ2-1	TRBD1	-	TRBV18	CASSPRQGATYNEQFF	TGTGCCAGCTCACCAAGGCAGGGGGCCACCTACAATGAGCAGTTCTTC
TRBJ2-1	TRBD1	-	TRBV6-5	CASKQDRGVYNEQFF	TGTGCCAGCAAACAGGACAGGGGAGTCTACAATGAGCAGTTCTTC
TRBJ1-1	-	-	TRBV6-5	CASSYMGDSEAFF	TGTGCCAGCAGTTACATGGGCGATTCTGAAGCTTTCTTT
TRBJ1-5	-	-	TRBV15	CATSRDRVGRGNQPQHF	TGTGCCACCAGCAGAGATCGGGTGGGCAGGGGAAATCAGCCCCAGCATTTT
TRBJ1-5	TRBD1	once	TRBV19	CASSRDREYNQPQHF	TGTGCCAGTAGCCGGGACAGGGAGTACAATCAGCCCCAGCATTTT
TRBJ2-1	-	few	TRBV9	CASSVVQGPYNEQFF	TGTGCCAGCAGCGTAGTCCAGGGGCCTTACAATGAGCAGTTCTTC
TRBJ2-2	TRBD1	once	TRBV11-2	CASSSGWGQGATGELFF	TGTGCCAGCAGTTCAGGCTGGGGACAGGGGGCCACCGGGGAGCTGTTTTTT
TRBJ1-1	TRBD1	-	TRBV9	CASSAGTALNTEAFF	TGTGCCAGCAGCGCCGGGACAGCCTTGAACACTGAAGCTTTCTTT
TRBJ1-2	-	-	TRBV6-5	CASSSFGAANYGYTF	TGTGCCAGCAGTTCCTTTGGGGCGGCTAACTATGGCTACACCTTC
TRBJ1-1	-	-	TRBV7-2	CASSLASMNTEAFF	TGTGCCAGCAGCTTAGCGTCGATGAACACTGAAGCTTTCTTT
TRBJ1-5	-	-	TRBV4-1	CASSPMGGNQPQHF	TGCGCCAGCAGCCCCATGGGCGGAAATCAGCCCCAGCATTTT
TRBJ1-5	-	-	TRBV6-1	CASSEVGNQPQHF	TGTGCCAGCAGTGAAGTCGGCAATCAGCCCCAGCATTTT
TRBJ1-1	TRBD1	-	TRBV9	CASTPIVIDRVMNTEAFF	TGTGCCAGCACCCCCATAGTCATAGACAGGGTCATGAACACTGAAGCTTTCTTT
TRBJ1-4	-	-	TRBV2	CASSQGPINEKLFF	TGTGCCAGCAGTCAGGGACCTATTAATGAAAAACTGTTTTTT